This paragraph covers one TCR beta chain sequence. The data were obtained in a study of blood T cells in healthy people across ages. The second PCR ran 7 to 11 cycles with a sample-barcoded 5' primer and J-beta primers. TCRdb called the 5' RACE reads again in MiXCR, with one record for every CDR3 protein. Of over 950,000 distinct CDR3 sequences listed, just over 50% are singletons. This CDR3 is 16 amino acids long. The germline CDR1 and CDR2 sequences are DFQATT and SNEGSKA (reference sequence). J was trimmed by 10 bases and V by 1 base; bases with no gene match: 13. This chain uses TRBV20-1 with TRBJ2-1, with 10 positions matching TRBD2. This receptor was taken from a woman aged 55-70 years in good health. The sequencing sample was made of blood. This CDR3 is CSARVRAGGPLKEQFF. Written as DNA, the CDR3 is TGCAGTGCTAGAGTGCGAGCGGGAGGGCCACTTAAGGAGCAGTTCTTC.